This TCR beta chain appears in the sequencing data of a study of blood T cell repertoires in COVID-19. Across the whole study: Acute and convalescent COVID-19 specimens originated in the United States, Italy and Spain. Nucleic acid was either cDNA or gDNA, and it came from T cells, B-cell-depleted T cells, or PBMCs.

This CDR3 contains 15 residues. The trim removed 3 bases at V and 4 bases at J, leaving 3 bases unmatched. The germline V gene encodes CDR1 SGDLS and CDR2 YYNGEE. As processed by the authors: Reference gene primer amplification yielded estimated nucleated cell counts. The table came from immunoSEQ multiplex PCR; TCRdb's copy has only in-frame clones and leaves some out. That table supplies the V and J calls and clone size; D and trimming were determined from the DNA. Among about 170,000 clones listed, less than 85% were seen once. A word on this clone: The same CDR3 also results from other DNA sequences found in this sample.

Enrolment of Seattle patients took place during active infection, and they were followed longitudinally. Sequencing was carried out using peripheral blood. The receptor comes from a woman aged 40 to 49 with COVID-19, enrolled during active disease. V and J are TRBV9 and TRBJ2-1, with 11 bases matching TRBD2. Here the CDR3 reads CASSAGLAVYNEQFF. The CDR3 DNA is TGTGCCAGCAGCGCGGGACTAGCGGTGTACAATGAGCAGTTCTTC. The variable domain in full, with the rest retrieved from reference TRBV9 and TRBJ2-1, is DSGVTQTPKHLITATGQRVTLRCSPRSGDLSVYWYQQSLDQGLQFLIQYYNGEERAKGNILERFSAQQFPDLHSELNLSSLELGDSALYFCASSAGLAVYNEQFFGPGTRLTVL.